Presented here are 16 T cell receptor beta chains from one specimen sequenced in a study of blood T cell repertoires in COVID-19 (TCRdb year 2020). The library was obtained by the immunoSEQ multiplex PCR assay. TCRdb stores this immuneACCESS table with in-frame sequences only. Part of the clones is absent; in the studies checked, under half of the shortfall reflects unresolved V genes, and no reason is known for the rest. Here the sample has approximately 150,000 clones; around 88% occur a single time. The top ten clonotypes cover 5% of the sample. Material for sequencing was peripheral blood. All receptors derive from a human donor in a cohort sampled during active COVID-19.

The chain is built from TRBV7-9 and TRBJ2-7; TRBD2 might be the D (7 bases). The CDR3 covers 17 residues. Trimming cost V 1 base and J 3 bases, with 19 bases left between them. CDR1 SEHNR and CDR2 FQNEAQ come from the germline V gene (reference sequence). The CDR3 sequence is CASSLDASGGNVYEQYF. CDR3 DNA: TGTGCCAGCAGCTTAGACGCCTCGGGGGGCAACGTCTACGAGCAGTACTTC.

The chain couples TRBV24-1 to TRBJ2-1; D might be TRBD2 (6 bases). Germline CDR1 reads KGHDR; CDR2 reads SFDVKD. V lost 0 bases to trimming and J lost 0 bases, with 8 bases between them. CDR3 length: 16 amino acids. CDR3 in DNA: TGTGCCACCAGTGATTTGTTCGGGAGCTCCTACAATGAGCAGTTCTTC. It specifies CATSDLFGSSYNEQFF.

The CDR3 sequence is CASSFTGGWGGYTF. The CDR3, as DNA: TGTGCCAGCAGTTTCACAGGGGGCTGGGGTGGCTACACCTTC. The chain is built from TRBV28 and TRBJ1-2, with TRBD1 matching 9 bases. J lost 7 bases, V lost 3 bases, and 6 bases had no gene match. The length of the CDR3 is 14 residues. Germline V gene sequence: CDR1 MDHEN, CDR2 SYDVKM.

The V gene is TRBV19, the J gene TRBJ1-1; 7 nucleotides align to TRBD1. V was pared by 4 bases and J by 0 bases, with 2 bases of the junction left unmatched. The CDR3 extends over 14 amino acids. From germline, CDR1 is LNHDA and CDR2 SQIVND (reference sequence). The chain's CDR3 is CASSNGQVNTEAFF. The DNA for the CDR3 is TGTGCCAGTAGTAATGGACAGGTGAACACTGAAGCTTTCTTT.

The CDR3 region is CASSTGTGGFQPQHF. CDR3 nucleotides: TGTGCCAGTAGTACCGGGACAGGCGGTTTTCAGCCCCAGCATTTT. J is TRBJ1-5 and V is TRBV19; TRBD1 matches at 8 bases. Germline V CDR1 and CDR2: LNHDA, SQIVND (reference sequence). The CDR3 contains 15 residues. The V gene end was trimmed by 4 bases and the J gene end by 6 bases; junction bases not matched to a gene: 8.

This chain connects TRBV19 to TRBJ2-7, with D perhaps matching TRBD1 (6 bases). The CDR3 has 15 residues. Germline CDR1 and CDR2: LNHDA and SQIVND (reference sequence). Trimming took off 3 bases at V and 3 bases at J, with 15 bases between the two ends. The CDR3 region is CASSISRGPLYEQYF. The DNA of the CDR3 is TGTGCCAGTAGTATCTCCAGGGGTCCCCTCTACGAGCAGTACTTC.

The CDR3 nucleotides read TGCGCCAGCAGTCAATCAGCTCCTTACGAGCAGTACTTC. Translating it yields CASSQSAPYEQYF. J is TRBJ2-7 and V is TRBV23-1; the D is unclear. TRBV23-1 falls under the ORF class, with uncertain function. The CDR3 is 13 amino acids. The V gene lost 0 bases and the J gene lost 4 bases, with 7 bases spanning the gap.

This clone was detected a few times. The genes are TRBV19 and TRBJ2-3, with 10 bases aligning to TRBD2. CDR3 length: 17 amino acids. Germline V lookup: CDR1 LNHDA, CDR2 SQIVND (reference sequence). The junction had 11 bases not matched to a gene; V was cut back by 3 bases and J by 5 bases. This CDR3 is CASSIFGASGSGDTQYF. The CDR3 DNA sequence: TGTGCCAGTAGTATCTTTGGGGCTAGCGGGAGCGGAGATACGCAGTATTTT.

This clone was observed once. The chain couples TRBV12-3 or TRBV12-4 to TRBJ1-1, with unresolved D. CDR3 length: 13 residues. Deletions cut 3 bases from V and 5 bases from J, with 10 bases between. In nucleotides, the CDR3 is TGTGCCAGCAGTTTGAGGTCGAGGACTGAAGCTTTCTTT. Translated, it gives CASSLRSRTEAFF.

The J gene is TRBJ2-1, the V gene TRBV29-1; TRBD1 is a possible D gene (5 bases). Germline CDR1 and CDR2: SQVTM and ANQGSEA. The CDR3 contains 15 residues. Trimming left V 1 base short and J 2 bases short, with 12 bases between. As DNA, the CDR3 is TGCAGCGTTGAAGCGCAGCAGGGCCCCTACAATGAGCAGTTCTTC. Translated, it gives CSVEAQQGPYNEQFF.

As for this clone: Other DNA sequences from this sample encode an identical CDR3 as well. The CDR3 DNA reads TGTGCCAGCAGCCGGGACAGGGCCCAAGAGACCCAGTACTTC. Protein sequence: CASSRDRAQETQYF. The V gene is TRBV7-8, the J gene TRBJ2-5, with 9 bases aligning to TRBD1. The CDR3 has 14 residues. The germline V gene has CDR1 SGHVS and CDR2 FQNEAQ. The J segment lost 1 base and the V segment lost 5 bases, leaving 2 bases of the junction unmatched.

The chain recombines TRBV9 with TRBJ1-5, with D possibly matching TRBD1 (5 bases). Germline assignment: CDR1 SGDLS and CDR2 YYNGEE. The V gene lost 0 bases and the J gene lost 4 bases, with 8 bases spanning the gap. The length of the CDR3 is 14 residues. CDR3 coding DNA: TGTGCCAGCAGCGTAGGTGGGGGGAATCAGCCCCAGCATTTT. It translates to CASSVGGGNQPQHF.

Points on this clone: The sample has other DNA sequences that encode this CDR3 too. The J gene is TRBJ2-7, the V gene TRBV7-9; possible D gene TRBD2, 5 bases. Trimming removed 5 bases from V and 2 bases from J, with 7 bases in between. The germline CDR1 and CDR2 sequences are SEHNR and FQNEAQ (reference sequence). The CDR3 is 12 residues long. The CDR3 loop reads CASSPAAYEQYF. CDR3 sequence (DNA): TGTGCCAGCAGCCCAGCGGCCTACGAGCAGTACTTC.

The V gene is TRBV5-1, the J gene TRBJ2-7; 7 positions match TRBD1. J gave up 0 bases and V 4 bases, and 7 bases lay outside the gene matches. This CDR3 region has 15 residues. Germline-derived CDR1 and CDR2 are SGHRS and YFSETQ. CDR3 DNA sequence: TGCGCCAGCAGCCTAAACGACAGGGCCTCCTACGAGCAGTACTTC. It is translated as CASSLNDRASYEQYF. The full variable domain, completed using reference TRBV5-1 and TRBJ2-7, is KAGVTQTPRYLIKTRGQQVTLSCSPISGHRSVSWYQQTPGQGLQFLFEYFSETQRNKGNFPGRFSGRQFSNSRSEMNVSTLELGDSALYLCASSLNDRASYEQYFGPGTRLTVT.

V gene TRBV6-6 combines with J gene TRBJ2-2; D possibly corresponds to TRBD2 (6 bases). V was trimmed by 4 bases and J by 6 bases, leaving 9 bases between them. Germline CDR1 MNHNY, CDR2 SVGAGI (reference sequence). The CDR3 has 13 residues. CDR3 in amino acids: CASSLGGPGELFF. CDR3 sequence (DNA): TGTGCCAGCAGTTTAGGAGGGCCCGGGGAGCTGTTTTTT.

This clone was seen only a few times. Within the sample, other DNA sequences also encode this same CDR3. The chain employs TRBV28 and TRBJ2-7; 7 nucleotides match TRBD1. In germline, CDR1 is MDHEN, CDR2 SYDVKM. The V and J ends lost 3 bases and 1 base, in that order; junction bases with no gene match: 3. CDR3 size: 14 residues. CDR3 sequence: CASSFRGNSYEQYF. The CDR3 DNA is TGTGCCAGCAGTTTCAGGGGGAATTCCTACGAGCAGTACTTC.